The 22 T cell receptor beta chains presented below share a single source sample, sequenced in a study of blood T cell repertoires in COVID-19. Generated by immunoSEQ multiplex PCR, the TCRdb table keeps only in-frame clones and is missing some. The table lists almost 400,000 clones, roughly 89% of them singletons, with approximately 1.5% in the top ten. Sequenced sample: PBMCs or T cells enriched from blood (not recorded which). The receptor source for this set is a woman aged 25 to 45 who had recovered from COVID-19.

The chain uses TRBV5-1 and TRBJ2-3; unclear D gene. Trimming pared 3 bases from V and 4 bases from J, leaving 9 bases between. CDR3 length: 13 amino acids. From germline, CDR1 is SGHRS and CDR2 YFSETQ. CDR3 amino acids: CASSSPQADTQYF. The CDR3 DNA reads TGCGCCAGCAGCTCCCCCCAGGCAGATACGCAGTATTTT.

The chain uses TRBV2 and TRBJ2-3, with D maybe TRBD2 (6 bases). V lost 3 bases and J 7 bases, leaving 8 bases between the germline ends. The CDR3 spans 12 residues. From germline, CDR1 is SNHLY and CDR2 FYNNEI. In DNA, the CDR3 is TGTGCCAGCAGTGATCGGGGGAATACGCAGTATTTT. Encoded protein: CASSDRGNTQYF.

The chain couples TRBV30 to TRBJ2-5; 9 nucleotides line up with TRBD1. The trim removed 3 bases at V and 5 bases at J, leaving 10 bases unmatched. Germline-derived CDR1 and CDR2 are GTSNPN and SVGIG (reference sequence). The CDR3 runs 15 residues. This CDR3 reads CAWSPGHRGLETQYF. Here the CDR3 DNA reads TGTGCCTGGAGCCCCGGGCACAGGGGGCTGGAGACCCAGTACTTC.

The J gene is TRBJ2-2, the V gene TRBV12-3 or TRBV12-4; D is ambiguous. V was trimmed by 5 bases and J by 5 bases, leaving 9 bases between them. This CDR3 is built from 13 residues. The CDR3 DNA follows: TGTGCCAGCAGTGATCTTGCGACCGGGGAGCTGTTTTTT. Translation: CASSDLATGELFF.

The chain links TRBV6-5 to TRBJ2-7, with 9 positions matching TRBD1. The CDR3 has 13 amino acids. Per the germline V gene, CDR1 is MNHEY and CDR2 is SVGAGI. Losses at the gene ends were 8 bases for V and 3 bases for J; bases not matched to a gene: 5. This chain's CDR3 is CASGRDRDYEQYF. The CDR3 bases are TGTGCCAGCGGACGGGACAGGGACTACGAGCAGTACTTC.

This clone was recorded once. The J gene is TRBJ1-6, the V gene TRBV7-2; 9 nucleotides match TRBD1. The junction had 3 bases not matched to a gene; V was cut back by 5 bases and J by 10 bases. Germline CDR1 and CDR2: SGHTA and FQGNSA. This CDR3 comprises 13 residues. CDR3 protein: CASSRDRASPLHF. In nucleotides, the CDR3 is TGTGCCAGCAGCCGGGACAGGGCCTCACCCCTCCACTTT.

The chain is built from TRBV10-3 and TRBJ1-1, with TRBD1 identical over 9 bases. The CDR3 is 15 amino acids. The J segment lost 3 bases and the V segment lost 6 bases, leaving 8 bases of the junction unmatched. From germline, CDR1 is ENHRY and CDR2 SYGVKD. This chain's CDR3 is CAIRARTGDDTEAFF. The CDR3 DNA reads as TGTGCCATCAGAGCCCGGACAGGGGATGACACTGAAGCTTTCTTT.

The chain joins TRBV28 to TRBJ2-2, with 8 bases lining up with TRBD1. J was trimmed by 1 base and V by 4 bases; bases with no gene match: 5. This CDR3 has 16 amino acids. The germline gives CDR1 MDHEN, CDR2 SYDVKM. The CDR3 DNA is TGTGCCAGCAGTTCCCCCGGGACAGGGAACACCGGGGAGCTGTTTTTT. Translating it yields CASSSPGTGNTGELFF.

This clone was seen only once. The V call is TRBV11-2, the J call TRBJ1-2, with unresolved D. Germline loops: CDR1 SGHAT, CDR2 FQNNGV. This CDR3 is 13 amino acids long. Trimming took 3 bases from V and 4 from J, leaving 9 bases between them. The CDR3 DNA follows: TGTGCCAGCAGCTTCGGGAGAGGCTATGGCTACACCTTC. Residues: CASSFGRGYGYTF.

J is TRBJ2-7 and V is TRBV7-9; D ambiguous. Germline assignment: CDR1 SEHNR and CDR2 FQNEAQ (reference sequence). This CDR3 is built from 15 residues. V dropped 0 bases and J dropped 1 base, with 10 bases sitting between them. This CDR3 reads CASSLARLVSYEQYF. Here the CDR3 DNA reads TGTGCCAGCAGCTTAGCCCGACTGGTATCCTACGAGCAGTACTTC.

The rearrangement joins TRBV3-1 (or the pseudogene TRBV3-2) to TRBJ1-3; the match to TRBD1 covers 9 bases. This CDR3 region has 17 residues. After removal of 4 bases from V and 3 bases from J, the junction contained 10 bases not matched to a gene. Germline CDR1 and CDR2: LGHDT and YNNKEL (reference sequence). Written as DNA, the CDR3 is TGTGCCAGCAGCCCGAGGACAGGGGAAGGCGGTGGAAACACCATATATTTT. It codes for CASSPRTGEGGGNTIYF.

J is TRBJ2-1 and V is TRBV4-1, with TRBD2 as a possible D gene (7 bases). CDR1 and CDR2 (germline): MGHRA, YSYEKL. This CDR3 is 16 amino acids long. V was pared by 4 bases and J by 8 bases, with 21 bases between. DNA for the CDR3: TGCGCCAGCAGCCGTTCCCCTGCGGGAGACAGGTATGAGCAGTTCTTC. Encoded protein: CASSRSPAGDRYEQFF.

The chain uses TRBV7-2 and TRBJ1-1, with a possible D match to TRBD1 (5 bases). This CDR3 is 13 amino acids long. Germline V gives CDR1 SGHTA, CDR2 FQGNSA. The V end lost 4 bases, the J end lost 4 bases, and 10 bases lay between the germline ends. The DNA for the CDR3 is TGTGCCAGCAGCTCGGGGGGGATCACTGAAGCTTTCTTT. It encodes CASSSGGITEAFF.

V usage is TRBV24-1 and J usage is TRBJ2-5, with D maybe TRBD1 (7 bases). The germline V gene encodes CDR1 KGHDR and CDR2 SFDVKD. This CDR3 comprises 13 residues. V was shortened by 6 bases and J by 2 bases, with 9 bases between the two germline ends. CDR3 bases: TGTGCCACCAGTCAGGGGGGACAAGAGACCCAGTACTTC. Its protein is CATSQGGQETQYF.

The genes are TRBV11-2 and TRBJ1-2; the match to TRBD1 covers 9 bases. V was pared by 1 base and J by 2 bases, with 11 bases of the junction left unmatched. The V gene's germline CDR1 is SGHAT and CDR2 FQNNGV. The CDR3 covers 18 residues. CDR3 sequence: CASSLASGQGYLNYGYTF. The CDR3, as DNA: TGTGCCAGCAGCTTAGCTTCTGGACAGGGGTATTTGAACTATGGCTACACCTTC.

CDR3: CASSPREVQGAEAFF. CDR3 in DNA: TGTGCCAGCAGCCCCCGCGAGGTACAGGGCGCTGAAGCTTTCTTT. V gene TRBV9 combines with J gene TRBJ1-1; the D gene is possibly TRBD1 (6 bases). CDR3 length: 15 residues. Deletions cut 4 bases from V and 6 bases from J, with 19 bases between. Germline values: CDR1 SGDLS, CDR2 YYNGEE.

This clone has a handful of counts. The chain combines TRBV30 with TRBJ2-1; D is possibly TRBD2 (6 bases). The V gene lost 3 bases and the J gene lost 4 bases, with 10 bases spanning the gap. Germline loops: CDR1 GTSNPN, CDR2 SVGIG (reference sequence). The CDR3 loop spans 13 amino acids. CDR3 in DNA: TGTGCCTGGAGATGGCGGGGTTACAATGAGCAGTTCTTC. Translation gives CAWRWRGYNEQFF.

J is TRBJ1-1 and V is TRBV3-1 (or the pseudogene TRBV3-2); D is undetermined. Germline V gives CDR1 LGHDT, CDR2 YNNKEL (reference sequence). CDR3 length: 13 residues. With 8 bases removed from V and 0 bases from J, the gap between germline ends came to 10 bases. In DNA form, the CDR3 reads TGTGCCAGCGGGCTATCAGTGAACACTGAAGCTTTCTTT. Protein sequence: CASGLSVNTEAFF.

The J gene is TRBJ2-7, the V gene TRBV12-3 or TRBV12-4; 9 bases line up with TRBD1. This CDR3 contains 13 residues. V lost 6 bases to trimming and J lost 3 bases; unmatched junction nucleotides: 3. The CDR3 DNA reads TGTGCCAGCAGCCTGACAGGGGGCTACGAGCAGTACTTC. Protein product: CASSLTGGYEQYF.

This clone was seen a handful of times. The chain uses TRBV15 and TRBJ1-1; D unresolved. Germline V gene lookup returns CDR1 LNHNV and CDR2 YYDKDF (reference sequence). The V gene lost 0 bases and the J gene lost 6 bases, with 14 bases spanning the gap. The CDR3 totals 15 residues. The CDR3 sequence: CATSRDRREGAEAFF. DNA for the CDR3: TGTGCCACCAGCAGAGATCGGAGGGAGGGAGCTGAAGCTTTCTTT.

The rearrangement joins TRBV19 to TRBJ2-1; 11 nucleotides agree with TRBD1. The ends lost 9 bases at V and 8 bases at J; junction bases unmatched: 9. In germline, CDR1 is LNHDA, CDR2 SQIVND (reference sequence). This CDR3 has 14 residues. DNA of the CDR3: TGTGCCAGCTCGGACAGGGGGCTTTTGGATGAGCAGTTCTTC. It translates to CASSDRGLLDEQFF.

The chain is built from TRBV11-3 and TRBJ2-2, with TRBD2 identical over 13 bases. With V trimmed by 5 bases and J by 4 bases, 7 bases remained unmatched. Germline values: CDR1 SGHNT, CDR2 YENEEA. The CDR3 runs 17 residues. This CDR3 reads CASSRILAGGVTGELFF. The DNA for the CDR3 is TGTGCCAGCAGCCGAATACTAGCGGGAGGGGTCACCGGGGAGCTGTTTTTT. Together with reference TRBV11-3 and TRBJ2-2, the CDR3 gives the full variable domain: EAGVVQSPRYKIIEKKQPVAFWCNPISGHNTLYWYLQNLGQGPELLIRYENEEAVDDSQLPKDRFSAERLKGVDSTLKIQPAELGDSAVYLCASSRILAGGVTGELFFGEGSRLTVL.